This TCR beta chain was obtained from a study of Graves' ophthalmopathy and Graves' hyperthyroidism. The study's findings and limits: Both a roughly 70% sensitivity and a 72.22% specificity characterized the model's predictions of ophthalmopathy progression.

The hyperthyroidism patients had a new diagnosis of under 2 months' duration and were aged 18 to 65. The diagnostic workup employed clinical symptoms, serum thyroxine, TRAb, thyroid ultrasound and orbital computed tomography. As to this clonotype: Its matching antigen is unknown. A much larger clone is a single base away; this may be a read error. The CDR3 does not close with the conserved phenylalanine or tryptophan, likely indicating a read error.

The germline gives CDR1 SGHTA, CDR2 FQGNSA. This CDR3 comprises 11 residues. With 2 bases removed from V and 6 bases from J, the gap between germline ends came to 4 bases. RNA transcripts provided the template for amplifying TCR beta CDR3 regions. After a first-round RT-PCR with HTBI primers, a second-round multiplex PCR was run. Using its own MiXCR run on the multiplex PCR reads, TCRdb lists one record per CDR3 protein. The data hold a few hundred thousand distinct CDR3 sequences, with roughly 17% observed a single time. The chain links TRBV7-2 to TRBJ1-1; D remains unclear. This TCR was sampled from an adult woman with stable Graves' hyperthyroidism. Sequencing input: peripheral blood. The CDR3 reads CASSLTSEAFV. The CDR3 nucleotides read TGTGCCAGCAGCTTAACCTCTGAAGCTTTCGTT.